The clone carrying this T cell receptor beta chain was seen only once. Its target is unknown. The source of the sample is a study of Ad26.COV2.S vaccination and SARS-CoV-2 variants. Treatment specified: roughly 18 received Ad26.COV2.S at low or high dose, single or two shots; roughly five received placebo; per-sample allocation not given. Day 63 after the first vaccine or placebo injection was the time point for sampling. Boston supplied an adult donor aged 18-55 years. Broader study findings: Whether participants received vaccine or placebo, their non-spike TCR breadth was similar.

With 3 bases removed from V and 9 bases from J, the gap between germline ends came to 7 bases. This CDR3 comprises 11 residues. The germline gives CDR1 LGHNT, CDR2 FRNRAP. Assay: immunoSEQ multiplex PCR; the TCRdb copy retains only in-frame clones and omits some. The sample yields around 400,000 clones, about 80% seen once. V is TRBV12-5 and J is TRBJ2-3; D uncertain. The sequence came from a person between 18 and 65 years old who received the Ad26.COV2.S COVID-19 vaccine or a placebo. The starting material was peripheral blood, obtained in a trial of Ad26.COV2.S vaccine versus placebo. The CDR3 DNA reads as TGTGCTAGTGGTTTCTCGCAGACGCAGTATTTT. Protein sequence: CASGFSQTQYF.